One and the same sample provided the 5 T cell receptor beta chains below, sequenced in a study of regulatory T cells in long-lasting Graves disease. Documented time point: newly diagnosed GD, antithyroid drugs for less than 3 months. With RNA extracted from PBMCs as input, the TCR library was made. According to the study, TCR beta libraries were built with iRepertoire HTBI primers and CDR3-region Arm-PCR. TCRdb independently ran MiXCR on the multiplex PCR reads; one entry per CDR3 protein. This table holds hundreds of thousands of distinct CDR3 sequences, approximately 15% found once. Another study also made use of these data, one on T cells in Graves' hyperthyroidism and ophthalmopathy.

Sequencing used peripheral blood mononuclear cells (PBMCs), obtained at new diagnosis, from a patient treated with antithyroid drugs. These receptors originate from a young woman with Graves disease.

The V and J genes are TRBV5-8 and TRBJ2-7; a weak D match, TRBD2 (5 bases). The CDR3 has 13 amino acids. Trimming took off 4 bases at V and 2 bases at J, with 10 bases between the two ends. Germline V gene lookup returns CDR1 SGHTS and CDR2 YDEGEE. The CDR3 loop reads CASSPGKPYEQYF. CDR3 in DNA: TGTGCCAGCAGCCCCGGGAAACCCTACGAGCAGTACTTC.

There are many counts of this clonotype. This chain joins TRBV28 and TRBJ2-1, with 10 bases aligning to TRBD2. Germline V lookup: CDR1 MDHEN, CDR2 SYDVKM. There are 12 residues in the CDR3. Trimming at V came to 6 bases and at J to 15 bases, leaving 8 bases not matched to a gene. For the CDR3, the DNA is TGTGCCAGCAGCCTCCCGGGACTAGCGTCGTTCTTC. Its protein is CASSLPGLASFF.

Worth noting for this clonotype: This may stem from a read error, because a much larger clone lies one nucleotide away. The chain uses TRBV7-9 and TRBJ2-3; D remains unclear. The V and J ends lost 5 bases and 2 bases respectively, with 17 bases between them. The CDR3 runs 16 residues. Germline CDR1 SEHNR, CDR2 FQNEAQ (reference sequence). CDR3 sequence: CASSPSIARLTDTQYF. CDR3 nucleotide sequence: TGTGCCAGCAGCCCATCCATCGCCAGACTCACAGATACGCAGTATTTT. Full variable domain (outside the CDR3, taken from reference TRBV7-9 and TRBJ2-3): DTGVSQNPRHKITKRGQNVTFRCDPISEHNRLYWYRQTLGQGPEFLTYFQNEAQLEKSRLLSDRFSAERPKGSFSTLEIQRTEQGDSAMYLCASSPSIARLTDTQYFGPGTRLTVL.

This clonotype was picked up many times. The gene calls are TRBV12-3 or TRBV12-4 and TRBJ2-1; TRBD1 agrees at 8 bases. With 2 bases clipped from V and 6 bases from J, the junction kept 9 bases outside the gene matches. CDR3 size: 16 residues. DNA for the CDR3: TGTGCCAGCAGTTTACCCCGGACAGGGCTACTCAATGAGCAGTTCTTC. Its translation: CASSLPRTGLLNEQFF.

This clonotype was seen at least ten times. The chain combines TRBV7-3 with TRBJ1-1; D possibly corresponds to TRBD1 (6 bases). The CDR3 loop spans 13 amino acids. Germline lookup yields CDR1 SGHTA and CDR2 FQGTGA. The V and J ends lost 4 bases and 4 bases respectively, with 10 bases between them. CDR3 residues: CASSSQGSTEAFF. In DNA, the CDR3 is TGTGCCAGCAGCTCCCAGGGGAGCACTGAAGCTTTCTTT.